This T cell receptor beta chain was sequenced during a study of blood T cell repertoires in COVID-19 (TCRdb year 2020). Some background on the complete study: The collaborator samples originated in the United States, Italy and Spain and spanned the acute and convalescent phases of COVID-19. The prospective study material was composed of cDNA or gDNA derived from T cells, B-cell-depleted T cells, or PBMCs. Subjects who had been exposed to COVID-19, were actively infected with it, or had recovered from it provided the deeply sampled blood TCRbeta repertoires that made up the dataset. The repertoires were released in a freely available public database intended as a resource for research on the immune response to SARS-CoV-2. Samples were obtained from the ongoing ImmuneRACE study (first 160 participants) and from 1,254 subjects provided by 6 global collaborators. Nearly every sample came with metadata listing a de-identified subject ID, COVID-19 status, age in years and sex. Where HLA class I and class II types were available, the types were taken from metadata supplied by the sample provider, not from assay-based typing. Results the study describes overall, beyond this receptor: The quantity of clinical and demographic metadata differed by source and by participant and was supplied without curation.

Collaborating institutions collected whole blood in K2EDTA tubes following their own protocols. For TCRbeta analysis, collaborator samples were shipped as frozen whole blood, as isolated PBMCs, or as DNA extracted from either sample type. The immunoSEQ Assay, a bias-controlled multiplex PCR, was used to amplify TCRbeta CDR3 regions from genomic DNA. The study's own analysis went as follows. The number of nucleated cells in each sample was estimated from the amplification of reference gene primers within the assay. Sequence reads were collapsed and filtered to measure the absolute abundance of every unique TCRbeta CDR3 rearrangement. For each sample, productive Simpson clonality was calculated by taking the square root of Simpson's diversity index across productive rearrangements. TCRdb retrieved this table from immuneACCESS and kept in-frame rearrangements only. Not all clones are present; in checked studies, unresolved V genes account for under half, and no reason is known for the remainder. V and J calls and clone size are those listed in that table; D and trimming were worked out from the DNA. The sample table contains approximately 180,000 clones; only one count was recorded for nearly 90% of them. The ten biggest clones cover 20% to 25% of the sample.

In regard to this clone: The antigen this receptor binds is unknown. The sample holds no much larger clone one base away, and base qualities are not on file.

This clonotype originated in a man in his fifties or sixties with active or convalescent COVID-19. Sequencing was performed on peripheral blood.

The CDR3 protein: CASRRPGQGYEQYF. DNA sequence: TGCGCCAGCAGGCGACCGGGACAGGGTTACGAGCAGTACTTC. The receptor chain draws on TRBV5-1 and TRBJ2-7, with TRBD1 identical over 9 junction bases. Trimming leaves V shorter by 5 bases and J shorter by 4 bases, with the junction holding 7 bases beyond the gene matches. For CDR1 and CDR2, the germline V gene lists SGHRS and YFSETQ. From the cysteine up to the phenylalanine, the CDR3 has a length of 14 residues. Solely the CDR3 DNA is kept, with 42 bases framed from the first base.